The 2 T cell receptor beta chains presented below share a single source sample, sequenced in a study of Ad26.COV2.S vaccination and SARS-CoV-2 variants. Sequencing was performed with immunoSEQ multiplex PCR; in TCRdb, only in-frame clones are kept and a portion is missing. The repertoire holds about 400,000 clones, with 70% to 90% as singletons. Treatment described: some 20 received Ad26.COV2.S at low or high dose, single or two shots; a few received placebo; per-sample allocation not given. The investigators took samples on day 63 after the first vaccine or placebo injection. The specimen was peripheral blood, collected in a trial of Ad26.COV2.S vaccine versus placebo. These receptors originate from a person between 18 and 59 years old who received the Ad26.COV2.S COVID-19 vaccine or a placebo.

The V gene is TRBV6-5, the J gene TRBJ2-6, with D uncertain. The germline V gene encodes CDR1 MNHEY and CDR2 SVGAGI. V was shortened by 5 bases and J by 0 bases, with 8 bases between the two germline ends. The CDR3 sequence is 15 residues long. CDR3 sequence (DNA): TGTGCCAGCAGTCAACTTGTCTCTGGGGCCAACGTCCTGACTTTC. This gives the protein CASSQLVSGANVLTF.

The chain is built from TRBV5-6 and TRBJ1-3; D not resolved. The germline V and J ends were trimmed by 0 bases and 0 bases, with 7 bases remaining between them. The CDR3 consists of 15 residues. The V gene's germline CDR1 is SGHDT and CDR2 YYEEEE. The DNA for the CDR3 is TGTGCCAGCAGCTTGGAGGTAGTCTCTGGAAACACCATATATTTT. It encodes CASSLEVVSGNTIYF. Full variable domain (remainder filled in from reference TRBV5-6 and TRBJ1-3): DAGVTQSPTHLIKTRGQQVTLRCSPKSGHDTVSWYQQALGQGPQFIFQYYEEEERQRGNFPDRFSGHQFPNYSSELNVNALLLGDSALYLCASSLEVVSGNTIYFGEGSWLTVV.